This T cell receptor beta chain was recorded in a study of control samples from healthy donors and cancer patients. Generated by immunoSEQ multiplex PCR, the TCRdb table keeps only in-frame clones and is missing some. Among approximately 70,000 clones listed, about 90% were seen once. Material for sequencing was blood. The TCR comes from a woman between 50 and 59 years old in good health.

The CDR3 reads CASSQGTRSPDTQYF. In DNA form, the CDR3 reads TGTGCCAGCAGTCAAGGGACTAGGTCACCAGATACGCAGTATTTT. V is TRBV6-6 and J is TRBJ2-3, with TRBD2 matching over 8 bases. CDR1 and CDR2 from the germline V gene are MNHNY and SVGAGI (reference sequence). J was trimmed by 4 bases and V by 5 bases; bases with no gene match: 8. This CDR3 is 15 amino acids long.